A single sample gave rise to the 23 T cell receptor beta chains below, sequenced in a study of blood T cells in healthy people across ages. Sample-barcoded 5' priming and a J-beta primer mix drove a second PCR of about 7 to 12 cycles. Using its own MiXCR run on the 5' RACE reads, TCRdb lists one record per CDR3 protein. The sample has about 1.1 million distinct CDR3 sequences; roughly two fifths are singletons. Specimen: blood. These receptors all come from a man in his late teens or twenties in good health.

The chain recombines TRBV28 with TRBJ1-5; 8 bases are a match to TRBD1. Losses at the gene ends were 9 bases for V and 3 bases for J; bases not matched to a gene: 10. Germline V gene data show CDR1 as MDHEN and CDR2 as SYDVKM. This CDR3 contains 15 residues. Here the CDR3 DNA reads TGTGCCAGTACGCTGCAGGGGGCGGACAATCAGCCCCAGCATTTT. As protein: CASTLQGADNQPQHF.

This clonotype was picked up many times. The rearrangement joins TRBV20-1 to TRBJ1-5, with D unresolved. Germline V gene lookup returns CDR1 DFQATT and CDR2 SNEGSKA (reference sequence). The CDR3 covers 13 residues. V lost 0 bases to trimming and J lost 0 bases, with 3 bases between them. The CDR3 region is CSARDTSNQPQHF. The CDR3 bases are TGCAGTGCTAGAGATACTAGCAATCAGCCCCAGCATTTT.

This rearrangement joins TRBV11-2 to TRBJ1-1; D is undetermined. V lost 3 bases, J lost 4 bases, and 15 bases lay in between. CDR1 SGHAT and CDR2 FQNNGV come from the germline V gene. This CDR3 has 15 amino acids. The CDR3 protein is CASSLENTWATEAFF. The CDR3 DNA sequence: TGTGCCAGCAGCTTGGAGAACACTTGGGCCACTGAAGCTTTCTTT.

As for this clonotype: This CDR3 is missing its conserved last phenylalanine or tryptophan, likely due to a read error. The limits of the CDR3 on the DNA are not certain, so only TCRdb's listed CDR3 is given. The V call is TRBV7-9, the J call TRBJ2-1; whether TRBD1, the table's D call, matches the DNA was not checked. The CDR3 is made up of 14 amino acids, end residues included. In germline, CDR1 is SEHNR, CDR2 FQNEAQ (reference sequence). This CDR3 reads CASSLVAGRNEQFI.

This clonotype has a handful of counts. The chain joins TRBV7-9 to TRBJ2-5, with D maybe TRBD1 (6 bases). V was shortened by 5 bases and J by 2 bases, with 21 bases between the two germline ends. CDR1 and CDR2 (germline): SEHNR, FQNEAQ (reference sequence). The CDR3 runs to 17 residues. CDR3 region: CASSLPWTEILQETQYF. CDR3 bases: TGTGCCAGCAGCCTCCCCTGGACAGAAATACTACAAGAGACCCAGTACTTC.

In its sample, this clonotype was seen a few times. The rearrangement joins TRBV7-3 to TRBJ2-3, with 10 bases that match TRBD2. This CDR3 is built from 16 residues. Trimming cost V 6 bases and J 4 bases; bases outside gene matches: 10. Looked up from germline, CDR1 is SGHTA and CDR2 is FQGTGA. In DNA, the CDR3 is TGTGCCAGCAGTGATCAGCGGGGGGGCCTGTCAGATACGCAGTATTTT. This sequence encodes CASSDQRGGLSDTQYF.

This clonotype was recorded once. CDR3 amino acids: CASSQYPYYGYTF. The CDR3, as DNA: TGCGCCAGCAGCCAGTATCCGTACTATGGCTACACCTTC. The chain joins TRBV4-3 to TRBJ1-2; D not certain. The CDR3 has 13 residues. Trimming cost V 3 bases and J 3 bases, with 8 bases left between them. Germline V CDR1 and CDR2: LGHNA, YSLEER.

This clonotype was detected many times. The gene calls are TRBV10-3 and TRBJ2-3; TRBD1 might be the D (6 bases). The CDR3 consists of 15 residues. Germline V gene sequence: CDR1 ENHRY, CDR2 SYGVKD. V lost 11 bases and J lost 2, with 20 bases in between. The CDR3 DNA is TGTGCCGTGCTCTCGGGACACCCGTACACAGATACGCAGTATTTT. It encodes CAVLSGHPYTDTQYF.

This clonotype occurred a few times. J is TRBJ2-1 and V is TRBV9; D is unresolved. TRBJ2-7 explains the end of the DNA better; the J call may be wrong. This CDR3 contains 15 residues. The germline V gene has CDR1 SGDLS and CDR2 YYNGEE. CDR3 protein: CASSPRLNSYNEQYF. In DNA form, the CDR3 reads TGTGCCAGCAGCCCTCGACTGAATTCCTACAATGAGCAGTACTTC.

This clonotype was counted only a few times. Sequence at one end of the junction differs from germline and may be a read error. The rearrangement links TRBV3-1 to TRBJ1-1; tentative D call: TRBD1 (5 bases). CDR3 length equals 13 residues. The V gene's germline CDR1 is LGHDT and CDR2 YNNKEL (reference sequence). The CDR3 region has the DNA TGTGCCAGCAGCCACAGACAGACCCCTGAGGCTTTCTTT. This codes for CASSHRQTPEAFF.

This clonotype was counted only a few times. This chain uses TRBV20-1 with TRBJ2-1; D call uncertain. Per germline, CDR1 DFQATT and CDR2 SNEGSKA (reference sequence). V was cut by 6 bases and J by 8 bases, with 20 bases left in between. CDR3 length: 14 amino acids. The CDR3 loop reads CSALLGWLRDEQFF. As DNA, the CDR3 is TGCAGTGCCCTGCTCGGATGGCTTCGTGATGAGCAGTTCTTC.

The genes are TRBV20-1 and TRBJ2-5; a possible D gene is TRBD2 (6 bases). V lost 5 bases and J 11 bases, leaving 24 bases between the germline ends. CDR1 and CDR2 from the germline V gene are DFQATT and SNEGSKA (reference sequence). There are 14 residues in the CDR3. CDR3 in DNA: TGCAGTGCTCGGGACCCCAAGTTCCCCCGGGAGCAGTACTTC. As protein: CSARDPKFPREQYF.

This clonotype was seen more than once but under ten times. J is TRBJ2-3 and V is TRBV7-2; D could derive from TRBD1 or TRBD2 (6 bases each). CDR3 size: 15 residues. V lost 6 bases, J lost 1 base, and 14 bases lay in between. The germline V gene has CDR1 SGHTA and CDR2 FQGNSA. The chain's CDR3 is CASSPTRGGTDTQYF. The DNA for the CDR3 is TGTGCCAGCAGTCCGACTAGGGGGGGCACAGATACGCAGTATTTT.

This clonotype has a handful of counts. The chain joins TRBV7-2 to TRBJ1-1; 9 bases fit TRBD1. The CDR3 sequence is 15 residues long. Germline V lookup: CDR1 SGHTA, CDR2 FQGNSA. Trimming took 3 bases from V and 2 from J; bases not matched to a gene: 4. The CDR3 region is CASSLRQGVNTEAFF. The CDR3 DNA follows: TGTGCCAGCAGCTTGAGACAGGGGGTAAACACTGAAGCTTTCTTT.

The chain carries TRBV4-3 and TRBJ2-7; no definite D call. The CDR3 consists of 14 residues. V lost 0 bases and J 7 bases, leaving 13 bases between the germline ends. CDR1 LGHNA and CDR2 YSLEER come from the germline V gene. The DNA for the CDR3 is TGCGCCAGCAGCCAAGATCACCTGGCTAATGAGCAGTACTTC. Protein sequence: CASSQDHLANEQYF.

The CDR3 reads CASSWRDSNQPQHF. In nucleotides, the CDR3 is TGTGCCAGCAGTTGGCGGGACAGTAATCAGCCCCAGCATTTT. The J gene is TRBJ1-5, the V gene TRBV27; TRBD1 matches 7 bases. The CDR3 length is 14 residues. The J segment lost 4 bases and the V segment lost 4 bases, leaving 4 bases of the junction unmatched. Germline CDR1 reads MNHEY; CDR2 reads SMNVEV (reference sequence).

This clonotype is a singleton in its sample. The germline gene is not matched at one end of the junction; a read error may be the cause. The chain links TRBV28 to TRBJ2-4; 7 bases line up with TRBD1. The end of the DNA fits TRBJ2-5 better, so the J call may be wrong. Per the germline V gene, CDR1 is MDHEN and CDR2 is SYDVKM. This CDR3 is 14 amino acids long. The CDR3 sequence: CTSNTQGIQETQYF. CDR3 sequence (DNA): TGTACCAGCAACACACAGGGGATCCAAGAGACCCAGTACTTC.

This clonotype has more than one count but fewer than ten. The J gene is TRBJ1-2, the V gene TRBV2; TRBD1 agrees at 9 bases. Germline lookup yields CDR1 SNHLY and CDR2 FYNNEI. V shed 9 bases, J shed 2 bases, and the junction held 7 bases outside the gene matches. The CDR3 sequence is 14 residues long. Written as DNA, the CDR3 is TGTGCCAGTGGGACAGGGATTCGGAACTATGGCTACACCTTC. This sequence encodes CASGTGIRNYGYTF.

This clonotype was seen only a few times. V is TRBV7-9 and J is TRBJ1-2; unclear D gene. This CDR3 has 14 residues. V was pared by 1 base and J by 8 bases, with 14 bases between. Germline V lookup: CDR1 SEHNR, CDR2 FQNEAQ (reference sequence). CDR3 region: CASSLVGRVNGYTF. Here the CDR3 DNA reads TGTGCCAGCAGCTTAGTAGGAAGGGTCAACGGCTACACCTTC. The full variable domain, with the rest looked up from reference TRBV7-9 and TRBJ1-2, is DTGVSQNPRHKITKRGQNVTFRCDPISEHNRLYWYRQTLGQGPEFLTYFQNEAQLEKSRLLSDRFSAERPKGSFSTLEIQRTEQGDSAMYLCASSLVGRVNGYTFGSGTRLTVV.

This sequence joins TRBV6-6 and TRBJ1-1; D gene uncertain. The CDR3 totals 9 residues. Looked up from germline, CDR1 is MNHNY and CDR2 is SVGAGI (reference sequence). The V and J ends lost 5 bases and 8 bases respectively, with 3 bases between them. Written as DNA, the CDR3 is TGTGCCAGCAGTAACGAAGCTTTCTTT. Translation: CASSNEAFF.

V and J are TRBV27 and TRBJ2-5; D possibly corresponds to TRBD1 (6 bases). This CDR3 contains 14 residues. Trimming cost V 3 bases and J 7 bases, with 15 bases left between them. Germline CDR1 reads MNHEY; CDR2 reads SMNVEV (reference sequence). Written as DNA, the CDR3 is TGTGCCAGCAGTTTGAGACTTGGGGGCGGGACCCAGTACTTC. Its translation is CASSLRLGGGTQYF.

This clonotype has more than one count but fewer than ten. The V gene is TRBV3-1, the J gene TRBJ2-1; 10 bases fit TRBD2. J gave up 0 bases and V 4 bases, and 18 bases lay outside the gene matches. The CDR3 is made up of 21 amino acids. Germline-derived CDR1 and CDR2 are LGHDT and YNNKEL (reference sequence). CDR3 protein: CASSRTAWRTSGLSSYNEQFF. CDR3 nucleotide sequence: TGTGCCAGCAGCCGAACCGCTTGGAGGACTAGCGGTCTGAGCTCCTACAATGAGCAGTTCTTC.

This clonotype appeared a few times. This chain connects TRBV6-6 to TRBJ2-3; 7 bases agree with TRBD2. V was clipped by 7 bases and J by 4 bases; unmatched bases: 11. The CDR3 sequence is 15 residues long. Germline V gives CDR1 MNHNY, CDR2 SVGAGI (reference sequence). The CDR3 DNA reads TGTGCCAGCACCGCGGTTAGCGGGTTCCCAGATACGCAGTATTTT. Its translation: CASTAVSGFPDTQYF.